The present T cell receptor (beta chain) was sequenced within a study of blood T cells in healthy people across ages. On the study more broadly: Template switching captured about one barcoded beta molecule per two T cells. Findings and limits, study-wide: Strong correlation existed between TCR beta diversity and naive T cell percentage.

Drawn from each donor were roughly 10 milliliters of peripheral blood. In this sample, this clonotype turned up a few times. Its antigen remains unknown. The second PCR ran roughly 6 to 11 cycles with a sample-barcoded 5' primer and J-beta primers. Every molecule of cDNA carried a tag from a template-switch adaptor with 12 random nucleotides. TCRdb re-called the 5' RACE reads through MiXCR, storing one row per CDR3 protein. The sample has hundreds of thousands of distinct CDR3 sequences, around 68% seen once. In germline, CDR1 is SGHRS, CDR2 YFSETQ. Trimming removed 0 bases from V and 2 bases from J; junction bases left unmatched: 10. CDR3 size: 17 residues.

The sample taken for sequencing was blood. The V call is TRBV5-1, the J call TRBJ1-2; TRBD1 agrees at 7 bases. The TCR sequence derives from a young man in good health. In DNA, the CDR3 is TGCGCCAGCAGCTTGGCCCTTCAGGACAGGCCCAACTATGGCTACACCTTC. Translated: CASSLALQDRPNYGYTF.